This T cell receptor beta chain emerged from a study of cytomegalovirus exposure and HLA in healthy donors. This clone was found once. Antigen unknown. The study's findings and limits: Presence/absence analyses treated sequencing depth as roughly uniform across donors. Cytomegalovirus-associated status was assigned to fewer than 200 TCR beta chains. Previously analyzed data showed that most TCR beta V segments were productive at a frequency of about 90% or about 30%.

Trimming took off 4 bases at V and 0 bases at J, with 2 bases between the two ends. The CDR3 loop spans 12 amino acids. The germline V gene encodes CDR1 SGHTA and CDR2 FQGTGA. Amplification used 60 Vbeta primers and 13 Jbeta primers. The protocol was immunoSEQ multiplex PCR, while the TCRdb copy is restricted to in-frame clones and leaves out a portion. The sample contains 150,000 to 200,000 clones, more than 60% of which appear only once. The genes are TRBV7-3 and TRBJ2-3, with unresolved D. The sample comprised PBMCs. The sequence was obtained from a human donor in good health. CDR3 region: CASSSSTDTQYF. The CDR3 coding sequence is TGTGCCAGCAGCTCAAGCACAGATACGCAGTATTTT.